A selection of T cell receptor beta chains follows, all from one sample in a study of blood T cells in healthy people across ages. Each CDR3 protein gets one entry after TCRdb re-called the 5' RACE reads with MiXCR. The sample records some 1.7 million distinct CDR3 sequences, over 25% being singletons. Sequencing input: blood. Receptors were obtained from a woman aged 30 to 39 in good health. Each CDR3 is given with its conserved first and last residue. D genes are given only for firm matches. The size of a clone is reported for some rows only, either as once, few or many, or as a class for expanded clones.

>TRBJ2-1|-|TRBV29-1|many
TGCAGCGTTCCCGTGGAGCGGAGATACAATGAGCAGTTCTTC
CSVPVERRYNEQFF
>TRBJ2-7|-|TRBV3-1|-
TGTGCCAGCAACCAAGCTGAGTCCGAGCAGTACTTC
CASNQAESEQYF
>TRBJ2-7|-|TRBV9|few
TGTGCCAGCAGCGTAGATCAGGGCCTCTACGAGCAGTACTTC
CASSVDQGLYEQYF
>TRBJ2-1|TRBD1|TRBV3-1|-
TGTGCCAGCAGGCCTCGAGGGGGCTCCTACAGTGAGCAGTTCTTC
CASRPRGGSYSEQFF
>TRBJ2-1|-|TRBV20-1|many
TGCAGTGCTGGATCAGGACGGACAAATGAGCAGTTCTTC
CSAGSGRTNEQFF
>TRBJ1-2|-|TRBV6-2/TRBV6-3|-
TGTGCCAGCAACGGACGGACTGGGGGCTACACCTTC
CASNGRTGGYTF
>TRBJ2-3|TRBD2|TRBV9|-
TGTGCCAGCAGCGTAGGCGGGGGAGGACTACTCGACACAGATACGCAGTATTTT
CASSVGGGGLLDTDTQYF
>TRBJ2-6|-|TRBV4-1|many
TGCGCCAGCAGCCAAGATTTTCGGGGCTCTGGGGCCAACGTCCTGACTTTC
CASSQDFRGSGANVLTF
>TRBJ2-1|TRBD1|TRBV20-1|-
TGCAGTGCTAGGGTGACAGGGAATTACCATGAGCAGTTCTTC
CSARVTGNYHEQFF
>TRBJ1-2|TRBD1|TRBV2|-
TGTGCCAGCAGTGACAGGACAGGGGGCGCAGATGGCTACACCTTC
CASSDRTGGADGYTF
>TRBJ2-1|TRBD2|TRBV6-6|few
TGTGCCAGCAGTTCGGCTAGCGGCTCGTTCTTC
CASSSASGSFF
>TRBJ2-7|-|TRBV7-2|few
TGTGCCAGCAGGAGTAGGGGGACCTACGAGCAGTACTTC
CASRSRGTYEQYF
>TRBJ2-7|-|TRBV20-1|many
TGCAGTGCTAGAGTCGACGGGAGCAGCGACGAGCAGTACTTC
CSARVDGSSDEQYF
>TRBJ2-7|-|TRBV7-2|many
TGTGCCAGCAGCCTCGACCGGGAGTCTTCCTACGAGCAGTACTTC
CASSLDRESSYEQYF
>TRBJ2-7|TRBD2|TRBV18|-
TGTGCCAGCTCACCTACGGGACTAGCGGGAGAAGGCGAGCAGTACTTC
CASSPTGLAGEGEQYF
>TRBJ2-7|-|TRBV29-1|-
TGCAGCGTTGGAGGAGCGGCAGGGGGGAACGAGCAGTACTTC
CSVGGAAGGNEQYF
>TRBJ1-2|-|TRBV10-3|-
TGTGCCATCCGGCCGATGGGTAGCTATGGCTACACCTTC
CAIRPMGSYGYTF
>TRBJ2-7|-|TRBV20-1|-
TGCAGTGCTAGAGAGGGAACCACCTACGGGCAGTACTTC
CSAREGTTYGQYF
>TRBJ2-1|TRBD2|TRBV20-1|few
TGCAGTGCTAGAAAGGGACTAGAACCCTACAATGAGCAGTTCTTC
CSARKGLEPYNEQFF
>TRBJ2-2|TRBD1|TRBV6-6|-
TGTGCCGCAACAGGGGTGCCCGGGGAGCTGTTTTTT
CAATGVPGELFF
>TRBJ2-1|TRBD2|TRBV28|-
TGTGCCAGCAGTTCTCCTAGCGGGGGAGAGGATGAGCAGTTCTTC
CASSSPSGGEDEQFF
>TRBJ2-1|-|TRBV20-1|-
TGCAGTGCTAGTTTTTATGTAGGCTCGGAGCATTTCTTC
CSASFYVGSEHFF
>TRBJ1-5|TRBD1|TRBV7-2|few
TGTGCCAGCAGTTCGGACAGGGCGGGTCAGCCCCAGCATTTT
CASSSDRAGQPQHF
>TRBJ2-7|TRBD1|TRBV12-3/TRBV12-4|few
TGTGCCAGCAGTTTATACAGGGGAAGCTCCTACGAGCAGTACTTC
CASSLYRGSSYEQYF
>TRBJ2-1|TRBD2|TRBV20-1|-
TGCAGTGCTATTAGCGGGGGCCGCGTAGACAATGAGCAGTTCTTC
CSAISGGRVDNEQFF
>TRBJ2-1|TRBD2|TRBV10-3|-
TGTGCCATCAGTGGAGTAGGCGGGGGAAGCGATGAGCAGTTCTTC
CAISGVGGGSDEQFF
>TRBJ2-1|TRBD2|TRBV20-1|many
TGCAGTGCTAGAAGCGGGACTCGCTCCTACAATGAGCAGTTCTTC
CSARSGTRSYNEQFF
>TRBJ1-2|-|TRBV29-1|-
TGCAGCGTCGCTACAGTGGGGAAGGACTATGGCGACACCTTC
CSVATVGKDYGDTF
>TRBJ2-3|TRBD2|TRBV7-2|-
TGTGCCAGCAGCTTAGGTGGTAGCGGGAATGCAGATACGCAGTATTTT
CASSLGGSGNADTQYF
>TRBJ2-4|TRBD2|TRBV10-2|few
TGCGCCAGCAATACGGGACTAGCGGGTCCCAAAAACATTCAGTACTTC
CASNTGLAGPKNIQYF
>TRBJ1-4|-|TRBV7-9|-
TGTGCCAGCAGCTTCGGAGGGGACGGACCAACTAATGAAAAACTGTTTTTT
CASSFGGDGPTNEKLFF
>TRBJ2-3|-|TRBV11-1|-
TGTGCCAGCAGCTTTCCCTGGGATACGCAGTATTTT
CASSFPWDTQYF
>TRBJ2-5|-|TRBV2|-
TGTGCCAGGCGGACCGGGGAGACCCAGTACTTC
CARRTGETQYF
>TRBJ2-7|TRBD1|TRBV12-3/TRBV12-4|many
TGTGCCAGCAGTGGTACAGGGGTCGCCTCCTACGAGCAGTACTTC
CASSGTGVASYEQYF
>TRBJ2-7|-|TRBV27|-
TGTGCCAGCAGTGGCAGGGCCGCCCTCTCCTACGAGCAGTACTTC
CASSGRAALSYEQYF
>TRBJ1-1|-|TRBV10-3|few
TGTGCCATCAGTGAAAGGGGCGCGAACACTGAAGCTTTCTTT
CAISERGANTEAFF
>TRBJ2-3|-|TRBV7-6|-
TGTGCCAGCAGCTCCAATCTAGCGACTAGCACAGATACGCAGTATTTT
CASSSNLATSTDTQYF
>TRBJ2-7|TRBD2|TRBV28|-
TGTGCCAGCAGACTAGCGGGGGGGCAGTCCTACGAGCAGTACTTC
CASRLAGGQSYEQYF
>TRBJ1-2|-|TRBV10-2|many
TGCGCCGGCCTAAAAGGCTATGGCTACACCTTC
CAGLKGYGYTF
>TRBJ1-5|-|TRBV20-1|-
TGCAGTGCTAGAGAGGATGCCTGGGAGCCCCAGCATTTT
CSAREDAWEPQHF
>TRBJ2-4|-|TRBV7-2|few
TGTGCCAGCAGCTTGCAGGGTTGGCAGTACTTC
CASSLQGWQYF
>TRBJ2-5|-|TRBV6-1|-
TGTGCCAGCAGCCCCTTGAGAGTCCCAAGGGAGACCCAGTACTTC
CASSPLRVPRETQYF
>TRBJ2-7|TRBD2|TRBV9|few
TGTGCCAGCAGCGTAGAAGGGGCGGGAGTCTTCGAGCAGTACTTC
CASSVEGAGVFEQYF
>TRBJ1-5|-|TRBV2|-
TGTGCCACCCGACTCCAGGGTCAGCCCCAGCATTTT
CATRLQGQPQHF
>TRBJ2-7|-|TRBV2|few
TGTGCCAGCAGTGATTCCGGGACGGGCTCCTACGAGCAGTACTTC
CASSDSGTGSYEQYF
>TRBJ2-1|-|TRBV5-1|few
TGCGCCAGCTCGGGACAGGCGGGAGGGAATGAGCAGTTCTTC
CASSGQAGGNEQFF
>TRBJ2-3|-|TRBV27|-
TGTGCCAGCAGCCTCGGCGCTGAGGACTACCCAGGCGCCCAACTAACAGATACGCAGTATTTT
CASSLGAEDYPGAQLTDTQYF
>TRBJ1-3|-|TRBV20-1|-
TGCAGTGCTAGAGGCGCAGGGAGGTCTGGAAACACCATATATTTT
CSARGAGRSGNTIYF
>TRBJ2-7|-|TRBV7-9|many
TGTGCCAGCAGCACTGGGATGGGGGCCCTATCCTACGAGCAGTACTTC
CASSTGMGALSYEQYF
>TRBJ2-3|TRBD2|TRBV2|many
TGTGCCAGCAGTTGGAGTCTAGCGGGGGACACAGATACGCAGTATTTT
CASSWSLAGDTDTQYF
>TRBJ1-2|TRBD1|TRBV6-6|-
TGTGCCAGCAGTTACCCTCGGACAGGGAACAGCTATGGCTACACCTTC
CASSYPRTGNSYGYTF
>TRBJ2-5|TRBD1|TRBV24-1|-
TGTGCCACCAGTGATCTCGACAGGGAATCGAGAGAGACCCAGTACTTC
CATSDLDRESRETQYF
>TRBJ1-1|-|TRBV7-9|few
TGTGCCAGCAGCTCTGGACCGTTAATGAACACTGAAGCTTTCTTT
CASSSGPLMNTEAFF
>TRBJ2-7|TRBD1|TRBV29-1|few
TGCAGCGTTGGAACAGGGGGTAGGAACGAGCAGTACTTC
CSVGTGGRNEQYF
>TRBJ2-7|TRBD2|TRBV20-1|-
TGCCGTGCTCCAGTAGCGGGAGTCTCCTACAATGAGCAGTACTTC
CRAPVAGVSYNEQYF
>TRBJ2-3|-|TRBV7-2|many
TGTGCCAGCAGCTTAGCGCCGGGAACAGATACGCAGTATTTT
CASSLAPGTDTQYF
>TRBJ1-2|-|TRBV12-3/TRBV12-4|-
TGTGCCAGCAGCCGACCCCAGTCTCGATATGGCTACACCTTC
CASSRPQSRYGYTF
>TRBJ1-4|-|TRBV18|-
TGTGCCAGCTCTCCCCGGCCCCCGGACGAAAAACTGTTTTTT
CASSPRPPDEKLFF
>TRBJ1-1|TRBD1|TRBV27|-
TGTGCCAGCAGTCGCCGCCCAACAGACAGGGCGCTTGAAGCTTTCTTT
CASSRRPTDRALEAFF
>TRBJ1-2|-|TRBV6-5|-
TGTGCCAGCAACGGTCAAGGATGGGGTTATGGCTACACCTTC
CASNGQGWGYGYTF